This T cell receptor beta chain was found in a study of blood T cell repertoires in COVID-19. As for the study in general: There were acute and convalescent COVID-19 samples, and they came from the United States, Italy and Spain. Nucleic acid was either cDNA or gDNA, and it came from T cells, B-cell-depleted T cells, or PBMCs.

Germline assignment: CDR1 MNHNY and CDR2 SVGAGI (reference sequence). V was trimmed by 11 bases and J by 5 bases, leaving 18 bases between them. CDR3 length: 13 residues. Authors' data handling: Amplified reference gene primers provided the basis for estimating nucleated cell counts. The assay was immunoSEQ multiplex PCR, and TCRdb's table has in-frame clones only and misses some. V and J calls and clone size follow that table, whereas D and trimming were derived from the DNA. The data contain fewer than 150,000 clones, 78% of them seen just once; the ten biggest clones take up around 9.9%. The rearrangement joins TRBV6-6 to TRBJ1-1, with D possibly matching TRBD1 (5 bases). The clonotype was recovered from a man aged 55 to 69 who had recovered from COVID-19. The specimen was peripheral blood. CDR3 coding DNA: TGTGCCGGCCTTGGGGGGGAAGGGACTGAAGCTTTCTTT. Protein: CAGLGGEGTEAFF.